The 22 T cell receptor beta chains reported below all come from one sample, sequenced in a study of T cells in Graves' hyperthyroidism and ophthalmopathy. TCR beta CDR3 sequences were amplified from RNA transcripts. HTBI primers were the set used in a first-round RT-PCR of the TCR CDR3. TCRdb re-analysed the multiplex PCR reads in MiXCR, keeping a single row per CDR3 protein. The sample includes fewer than 400,000 distinct CDR3 sequences, 11% to 15% of them seen just once. Material: blood. The origin of the receptors is a man in his fifties or sixties with Graves' ophthalmopathy.

This clonotype was detected many times. V is TRBV5-1 and J is TRBJ2-5, with 8 bases matching TRBD1. With V trimmed by 3 bases and J by 9 bases, 7 bases remained unmatched. Germline V gene data show CDR1 as SGHRS and CDR2 as YFSETQ. The length of the CDR3 is 13 residues. The CDR3 coding sequence is TGCGCCAGCAGCTCGGGACAGGAGTCTCCCCAGTACTTC. Protein: CASSSGQESPQYF. Full variable domain (rest looked up from reference TRBV5-1 and TRBJ2-5): KAGVTQTPRYLIKTRGQQVTLSCSPISGHRSVSWYQQTPGQGLQFLFEYFSETQRNKGNFPGRFSGRQFSNSRSEMNVSTLELGDSALYLCASSSGQESPQYFGPGTRLLVL.

The sample holds one count of this clonotype. The chain combines TRBV20-1 with TRBJ1-4; 7 bases map to TRBD1. Germline values: CDR1 DFQATT, CDR2 SNEGSKA (reference sequence). This CDR3 comprises 13 residues. Trimming removed 5 bases from V and 7 bases from J; junction bases left unmatched: 7. CDR3: CSAPDRAAEKLFF. DNA for the CDR3: TGCAGTGCTCCCGACAGGGCGGCTGAAAAACTGTTTTTT.

This sequence joins TRBV27 and TRBJ2-7; D ambiguous. The ends were cut back, 0 bases at V and 1 base at J, with 7 bases in the middle. Germline V CDR1 and CDR2: MNHEY, SMNVEV (reference sequence). The CDR3 is 14 residues long. Written as DNA, the CDR3 is TGTGCCAGCAGTTTATCCCAATTGTCCTACGAGCAGTACTTC. Protein product: CASSLSQLSYEQYF.

This clonotype was counted only a few times. The J gene is TRBJ2-1, the V gene TRBV20-1, with 15 bases fitting TRBD2. This CDR3 comprises 17 residues. Germline values: CDR1 DFQATT, CDR2 SNEGSKA (reference sequence). V trimming: 0 bases; J trimming: 4 bases; junction bases outside the gene matches: 4. CDR3 DNA sequence: TGCAGTGCTAGAGATCTGGGGACTAGCGGGAGGTACAATGAGCAGTTCTTC. It codes for CSARDLGTSGRYNEQFF.

Many counts were recorded for this clonotype. This chain connects TRBV3-1 to TRBJ2-7; 11 nucleotides align to TRBD2. Looked up from germline, CDR1 is LGHDT and CDR2 is YNNKEL (reference sequence). The CDR3 covers 16 residues. The trim removed 1 base at V and 2 bases at J, leaving 4 bases unmatched. The CDR3 reads CASSQAGTSGTYEQYF. CDR3 nucleotide sequence: TGTGCCAGCAGCCAAGCGGGGACTAGCGGCACCTACGAGCAGTACTTC.

This chain connects TRBV29-1 to TRBJ2-7; TRBD1 aligns across 7 bases. Germline CDR1 is SQVTM and CDR2 is ANQGSEA. The junction had 8 bases not matched to a gene; V was cut back by 8 bases and J by 4 bases. CDR3 length: 12 residues. CDR3 nucleotides: TGCAGCATCCGGGACAGCCCATACGAGCAGTACTTC. It codes for CSIRDSPYEQYF.

Of note for this clonotype: A much larger clone lies a single base off, so this may be a read error. This chain connects TRBV4-1 to TRBJ2-5, with TRBD1 identical over 7 bases. J lost 3 bases, V lost 3 bases, and 7 bases had no gene match. Looked up from germline, CDR1 is MGHRA and CDR2 is YSYEKL. The CDR3 is 15 residues long. The CDR3 reads CASSQRTGVEETQYF. The CDR3 DNA sequence: TGCGCCAGCAGCCAGAGGACAGGAGTCGAAGAGACCCAGTACTTC.

This clonotype was seen a few times. This may be a read error: a much more frequent sequence differs by one nucleotide. Lacking the conserved final phenylalanine or tryptophan, this CDR3 likely reflects a read error. The rearrangement links TRBV20-1 to TRBJ2-7; 7 positions match TRBD2. The V gene's germline CDR1 is DFQATT and CDR2 SNEGSKA (reference sequence). CDR3 length equals 14 residues. Germline trimming cut 6 bases from V and 2 bases from J; bases unmatched to any gene: 10. The CDR3 bases are TGCAGTGCCCCCTTGGCTAGCGGAGCCTACGAGCAGTACCTC. Protein product: CSAPLASGAYEQYL.

V gene TRBV10-3 combines with J gene TRBJ2-2; D is unclear. The V gene's germline CDR1 is ENHRY and CDR2 SYGVKD. The CDR3 has 12 amino acids. The ends were cut back, 10 bases at V and 7 bases at J, with 13 bases in the middle. CDR3 nucleotide sequence: TGTGCCACCCTGCCGAGCAGCGGGGAGCTGTTTTTT. This sequence encodes CATLPSSGELFF.

This clonotype was seen many times. The J gene is TRBJ2-5, the V gene TRBV3-1, with D possibly TRBD1 on 6 matching bases. Trimming stripped 5 bases from V and 7 bases from J, with 20 bases between. CDR1 and CDR2 from the germline V gene are LGHDT and YNNKEL (reference sequence). CDR3 length equals 15 residues. CDR3 coding DNA: TGTGCCAGCAGCGTAGGGACATTCGGAGAGGGGACCCAGTACTTC. Translating gives CASSVGTFGEGTQYF.

This clonotype was detected ten times or more. This chain links TRBV2 with TRBJ2-1; 10 bases are shared with TRBD2. With 2 bases clipped from V and 9 bases from J, the junction kept 7 bases outside the gene matches. The CDR3 consists of 15 residues. CDR1 is SNHLY and CDR2 is FYNNEI in the germline V gene. The CDR3 coding sequence is TGTGCCAGCAGTGAATGGCTAGCGGGAGACAGTGAGCAGTTCTTC. Protein: CASSEWLAGDSEQFF.

This clonotype occurred many times. The chain recombines TRBV5-5 with TRBJ1-2; 7 bases are a match to TRBD1. J was trimmed by 6 bases and V by 3 bases; bases with no gene match: 11. This CDR3 has 15 amino acids. CDR1 is SGHKS, CDR2 YYEKEE, per germline (reference sequence). This chain's CDR3 is CASSSADYRGHGYTF. CDR3 DNA sequence: TGTGCCAGCAGCTCCGCCGACTACAGGGGCCATGGCTACACCTTC.

This clonotype was detected only a few times. The chain has TRBV28 and TRBJ2-1; D possibly corresponds to TRBD2 (6 bases). The V and J ends lost 5 bases and 3 bases respectively, with 14 bases between them. The germline V gene encodes CDR1 MDHEN and CDR2 SYDVKM. CDR3 length equals 15 residues. The DNA of the CDR3 is TGTGCCAGCAGTACCGCCGGGGGACTCTACAATGAGCAGTTCTTC. This gives the protein CASSTAGGLYNEQFF.

This clonotype was picked up a small number of times. The rearrangement links TRBV6-2 or TRBV6-3 to TRBJ2-3; the D gene is possibly TRBD2 (6 bases). Germline loops: CDR1 MNHEY, CDR2 SVGEGT. V lost 2 bases and J 3 bases, leaving 15 bases between the germline ends. The CDR3 totals 16 residues. CDR3 amino acids: CASSYLGAGRTDTQYF. The CDR3 region has the DNA TGTGCCAGCAGTTACCTCGGGGCAGGGAGGACAGATACGCAGTATTTT.

The chain recombines TRBV25-1 with TRBJ2-5, with 8 bases identical to TRBD1. This CDR3 has 16 residues. V gave up 5 bases and J gave up 1 base; unmatched junction bases: 9. Germline CDR1 is MGHDK and CDR2 is SYGVNS. Written as DNA, the CDR3 is TGTGCCAGCAGTAAAGGAACCGGGACAGGCCAAGAGACCCAGTACTTC. Its protein is CASSKGTGTGQETQYF. Variable domain in full (rest from reference TRBV25-1 and TRBJ2-5): EADIYQTPRYLVIGTGKKITLECSQTMGHDKMYWYQQDPGMELHLIHYSYGVNSTEKGDLSSESTVSRIRTEHFPLTLESARPSHTSQYLCASSKGTGTGQETQYFGPGTRLLVL.

This clonotype was picked up a small number of times. The V and J genes are TRBV29-1 and TRBJ2-6; D call uncertain. The CDR3 has 14 amino acids. The V gene's germline CDR1 is SQVTM and CDR2 ANQGSEA. Trimming took 1 base from V and 2 from J, leaving 6 bases between them. This CDR3 reads CSVEVLPGANVLTF. CDR3 DNA: TGCAGCGTTGAAGTTTTGCCTGGGGCCAACGTCCTGACTTTC.

In its sample, this clonotype was seen many times. The V call is TRBV13, the J call TRBJ2-7; 7 nucleotides match TRBD2. The CDR3 has 15 amino acids. CDR1 and CDR2 from the germline V gene are PRHDT and FYEKMQ (reference sequence). Unmatched junction bases numbered 3, after V lost 0 bases and J lost 1 base. The CDR3 sequence is CASSLGGRFSYEQYF. In nucleotides, the CDR3 is TGTGCCAGCAGCTTAGGCGGGAGGTTTTCCTACGAGCAGTACTTC.

This clonotype turned up a few times. V is TRBV29-1 and J is TRBJ2-5; D is possibly TRBD1 (5 bases). V was trimmed by 2 bases and J by 4 bases, leaving 8 bases between them. This CDR3 region has 12 residues. Germline V CDR1 and CDR2: SQVTM, ANQGSEA. The CDR3 is CSVEQGPETQYF. The CDR3 bases are TGCAGCGTTGAACAGGGCCCAGAGACCCAGTACTTC.

This clonotype was detected ten times or more. This chain uses TRBV11-2 with TRBJ2-1; D remains unclear. V was cut by 3 bases and J by 7 bases, with 16 bases left in between. CDR1 is SGHAT and CDR2 is FQNNGV in the germline V gene. The CDR3 extends over 15 amino acids. CDR3 DNA sequence: TGTGCCAGCAGCTTCCCCCTTCCCCTGAGGAATGAGCAGTTCTTC. It encodes CASSFPLPLRNEQFF.

This clonotype was picked up many times. This chain's CDR3 is CASSQGFRAYEQYF. CDR3 DNA: TGTGCCAGCAGCCAAGGGTTCAGAGCCTACGAGCAGTACTTC. The chain employs TRBV3-1 and TRBJ2-7; no definite D call. Trimming cost V 1 base and J 2 bases, with 9 bases left between them. Germline lookup yields CDR1 LGHDT and CDR2 YNNKEL (reference sequence). This CDR3 has 14 amino acids.

This clonotype was detected ten times or more. The rearrangement links TRBV28 to TRBJ2-3; D perhaps matches TRBD2 (6 bases). V lost 2 bases to trimming and J lost 3 bases, with 18 bases between them. The CDR3 covers 17 residues. Germline assignment: CDR1 MDHEN and CDR2 SYDVKM. CDR3 region: CASSLKEGSYFTDTQYF. CDR3 DNA sequence: TGTGCCAGCAGTTTAAAGGAGGGGAGCTATTTTACAGATACGCAGTATTTT.

This clonotype appeared many times. The chain joins TRBV28 to TRBJ1-4; maybe TRBD1 (6 bases). Germline CDR1 and CDR2: MDHEN and SYDVKM. Trimming left V 5 bases short and J 6 bases short, with 16 bases between. This CDR3 region has 15 residues. The CDR3 region is CASSSPRGTDEKLFF. The CDR3 DNA is TGTGCCAGCAGTAGCCCCAGGGGTACGGATGAAAAACTGTTTTTT.